This TCR beta chain comes out of a study of T cell responses to AZD1222 COVID-19 vaccine. Generated by immunoSEQ multiplex PCR, the TCRdb table keeps only in-frame clones and is missing some. The table lists some 110,000 clones, more than 65% of them singletons. Trimming took off 0 bases at V and 2 bases at J, with 11 bases between the two ends. Germline CDR1 reads MNHEY; CDR2 reads SMNVEV (reference sequence). This CDR3 is 15 amino acids long. The chain links TRBV27 to TRBJ2-7; tentatively, D is TRBD1 or TRBD2 (5 bases each). The origin of this receptor is an adult in good health. Sequenced material: peripheral blood, taken on day 0 of AZD1222 vaccination. CDR3 nucleotides: TGTGCCAGCAGTTTATCGGGAGTAGGGGCCTACGAGCAGTACTTC. Encoded protein: CASSLSGVGAYEQYF.